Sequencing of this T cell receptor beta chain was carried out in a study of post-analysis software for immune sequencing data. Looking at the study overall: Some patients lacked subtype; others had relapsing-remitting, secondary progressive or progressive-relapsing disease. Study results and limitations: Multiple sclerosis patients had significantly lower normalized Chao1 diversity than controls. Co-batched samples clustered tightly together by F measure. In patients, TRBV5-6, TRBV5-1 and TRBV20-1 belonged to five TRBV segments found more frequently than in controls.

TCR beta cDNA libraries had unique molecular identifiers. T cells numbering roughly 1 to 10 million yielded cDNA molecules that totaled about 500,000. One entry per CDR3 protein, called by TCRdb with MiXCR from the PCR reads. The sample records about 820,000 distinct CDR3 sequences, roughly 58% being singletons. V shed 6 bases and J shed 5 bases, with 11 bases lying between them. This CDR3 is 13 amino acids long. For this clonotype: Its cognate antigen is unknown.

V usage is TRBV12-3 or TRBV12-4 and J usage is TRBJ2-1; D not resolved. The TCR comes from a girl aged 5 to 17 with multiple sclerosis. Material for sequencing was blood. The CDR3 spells CASSPANNNEQFF. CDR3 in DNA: TGTGCCAGCAGCCCGGCTAACAACAATGAGCAGTTCTTC.